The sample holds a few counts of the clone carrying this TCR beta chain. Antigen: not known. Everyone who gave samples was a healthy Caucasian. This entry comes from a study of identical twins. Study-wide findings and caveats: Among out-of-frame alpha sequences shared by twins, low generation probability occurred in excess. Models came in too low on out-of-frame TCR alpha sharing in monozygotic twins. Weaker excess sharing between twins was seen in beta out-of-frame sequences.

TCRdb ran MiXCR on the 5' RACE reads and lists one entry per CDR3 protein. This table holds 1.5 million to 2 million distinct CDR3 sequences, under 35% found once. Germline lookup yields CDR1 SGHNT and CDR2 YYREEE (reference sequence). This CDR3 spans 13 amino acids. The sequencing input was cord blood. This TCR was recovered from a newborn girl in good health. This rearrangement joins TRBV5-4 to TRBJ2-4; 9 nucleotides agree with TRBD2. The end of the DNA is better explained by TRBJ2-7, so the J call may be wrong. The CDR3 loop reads CATRTSDGYEQYF. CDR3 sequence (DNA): TGTGCCACCCGGACTAGCGACGGTTACGAGCAGTACTTC.